What follows are 20 T cell receptor beta chains derived from one specimen sequenced in a study of blood T cell repertoires in COVID-19. The table came from immunoSEQ multiplex PCR; TCRdb's copy has only in-frame clones and leaves some out. The sample shows about 160,000 clones, 88% of them seen only once. The sample consisted of PBMCs or T cells enriched from blood (not recorded which). The receptors were gathered from a woman aged 45-59 years who had recovered from COVID-19.

The V call is TRBV7-2, the J call TRBJ2-3, with 7 bases identical to TRBD2. Trimming took 4 bases from V and 3 from J; bases not matched to a gene: 10. Germline V lookup: CDR1 SGHTA, CDR2 FQGNSA. The CDR3 contains 16 residues. The CDR3: CASSSLGQAGTDTQYF. CDR3 DNA: TGTGCCAGCAGCTCCCTCGGTCAAGCGGGGACAGATACGCAGTATTTT.

The rearrangement joins TRBV30 to TRBJ1-2; unclear D gene. Germline CDR1 reads GTSNPN; CDR2 reads SVGIG (reference sequence). V was shortened by 3 bases and J by 5 bases, with 13 bases between the two germline ends. The CDR3 length is 13 residues. Here the CDR3 reads CAWRVPLRYGYTF. The CDR3 nucleotides are TGTGCCTGGAGGGTACCCTTGCGGTATGGCTACACCTTC.

This chain joins TRBV9 and TRBJ1-1; TRBD1 is a possible D gene (6 bases). The V gene's germline CDR1 is SGDLS and CDR2 YYNGEE. The CDR3 spans 15 residues. V lost 0 bases, J lost 2 bases, and 11 bases lay in between. In DNA form, the CDR3 reads TGTGCCAGCAGCGTAGAGGGAGGGGGAAACACTGAAGCTTTCTTT. Translation: CASSVEGGGNTEAFF.

This sequence joins TRBV2 and TRBJ1-2, with TRBD1 as a possible D gene (6 bases). Germline loops: CDR1 SNHLY, CDR2 FYNNEI. V lost 0 bases and J lost 8, with 13 bases in between. The CDR3 sequence is 14 residues long. CDR3 loop: CASSEARTARGYTF. The DNA of the CDR3 is TGTGCCAGCAGTGAAGCGCGGACAGCGAGAGGCTACACCTTC.

The chain employs TRBV30 and TRBJ1-2, with unresolved D. Trimming pared 2 bases from V and 2 bases from J, leaving 15 bases between. This CDR3 has 15 residues. CDR1 GTSNPN and CDR2 SVGIG come from the germline V gene (reference sequence). CDR3 nucleotide sequence: TGTGCCTGGAGTACCCAAACGGGAGCCAACTATGGCTACACCTTC. This encodes CAWSTQTGANYGYTF.

The chain links TRBV6-7 to TRBJ1-2, with 9 bases matching TRBD1. TRBV6-7 belongs to the ORF category, with a function that is uncertain. Unmatched junction bases numbered 4, after V lost 8 bases and J lost 6 bases. This CDR3 has 12 amino acids. The CDR3 loop is CASAGTGNGYTF. Here the CDR3 DNA reads TGTGCCAGCGCCGGGACAGGGAATGGCTACACCTTC.

This clone is a singleton in its sample. V is TRBV7-3 and J is TRBJ1-1, with 8 bases that match TRBD1. The CDR3 loop spans 13 amino acids. Germline CDR1 SGHTA, CDR2 FQGTGA. V lost 3 bases, J lost 8 bases, and 5 bases stayed unmatched. Here the CDR3 reads CASSLTGVAEAFF. The CDR3 DNA is TGTGCCAGCAGCTTGACAGGGGTGGCAGAAGCTTTCTTT.

The V gene is TRBV27, the J gene TRBJ1-1; a possible D gene is TRBD1 (5 bases). This CDR3 is built from 15 residues. The V end was cut by 3 bases, the J end by 1 base, with 12 bases between. From germline, CDR1 is MNHEY and CDR2 SMNVEV (reference sequence). The CDR3 DNA sequence: TGTGCCAGCAGTTTTGCCCCCGGGGGGAACACTGAAGCTTTCTTT. Its protein is CASSFAPGGNTEAFF.

This chain links TRBV25-1 with TRBJ2-1; 9 nucleotides align to TRBD2. V was pared by 1 base and J by 8 bases, with 6 bases of the junction left unmatched. The CDR3 consists of 15 residues. Germline CDR1 and CDR2: MGHDK and SYGVNS. The CDR3 loop is CASSEWGGGADEQFF. CDR3 in DNA: TGTGCCAGCAGTGAATGGGGCGGGGGGGCCGATGAGCAGTTCTTC.

The rearrangement joins TRBV27 to TRBJ1-6; D gene unclear. V lost 5 bases and J 2 bases, leaving 4 bases between the germline ends. CDR1 and CDR2 from the germline V gene are MNHEY and SMNVEV (reference sequence). The CDR3 covers 13 residues. CDR3 residues: CASSPTYNSPLHF. In DNA form, the CDR3 reads TGTGCCAGCAGTCCAACCTATAATTCACCCCTCCACTTT.

This chain uses TRBV9 with TRBJ2-5; tentatively, D is TRBD2 (6 bases). The germline CDR1 and CDR2 sequences are SGDLS and YYNGEE. V was cut by 2 bases and J by 4 bases, with 18 bases left in between. The CDR3 consists of 16 residues. The chain's CDR3 is CASSVIAVGAGETQYF. The CDR3 coding sequence is TGTGCCAGCAGCGTGATAGCGGTTGGAGCGGGAGAGACCCAGTACTTC.

This chain joins TRBV7-2 and TRBJ2-1, with TRBD2 as a possible D gene (7 bases). CDR1 is SGHTA and CDR2 is FQGNSA in the germline V gene. Trimming removed 5 bases at V and 8 bases at J, with 13 bases between. The CDR3 has 13 residues. The CDR3 loop reads CASSGRGGDEQFF. Here the CDR3 DNA reads TGTGCCAGCAGCGGGAGGGGGGGCGATGAGCAGTTCTTC.

V gene TRBV5-1 combines with J gene TRBJ2-3, with TRBD2 identical over 12 bases. With V trimmed by 4 bases and J by 2 bases, 2 bases remained unmatched. Germline V gene sequence: CDR1 SGHRS, CDR2 YFSETQ. CDR3 length equals 15 residues. Here the CDR3 DNA reads TGCGCCAGCAGCACTAGCGGGGGGATCACAGATACGCAGTATTTT. It translates to CASSTSGGITDTQYF.

The CDR3 DNA sequence: TGTGCTAGTGGTTTGACGACAGGGCAGTCGACTGAAGCTTTCTTT. Protein product: CASGLTTGQSTEAFF. The rearrangement uses TRBV12-5 and TRBJ1-1; 7 positions agree with TRBD1. Trimming took 2 bases from V and 5 from J; bases not matched to a gene: 8. Germline lookup yields CDR1 LGHNT and CDR2 FRNRAP. The CDR3 is 15 amino acids.

The gene calls are TRBV11-2 and TRBJ2-7; D uncertain. The ends were cut back, 2 bases at V and 2 bases at J, with 10 bases in the middle. This CDR3 region has 14 residues. CDR1 SGHAT and CDR2 FQNNGV come from the germline V gene. The CDR3 DNA is TGTGCCAGCAGCTTATGGCACCAAGCCTACGAGCAGTACTTC. It yields the protein CASSLWHQAYEQYF.

This clone was observed a single time. V is TRBV11-3 and J is TRBJ1-4; 10 bases map to TRBD1. Germline V gives CDR1 SGHNT, CDR2 YENEEA. The CDR3 sequence is 18 residues long. Unmatched junction bases numbered 8, after V lost 2 bases and J lost 2 bases. DNA for the CDR3: TGTGCCAGCAGCTTACGGGACAGGGGATTTACGACTAATGAAAAACTGTTTTTT. Translation: CASSLRDRGFTTNEKLFF.

This clone was detected only a few times. This chain connects TRBV6-5 to TRBJ2-7, with D perhaps TRBD1 (6 bases). CDR1 MNHEY and CDR2 SVGAGI come from the germline V gene. The CDR3 sequence is 15 residues long. The ends were cut back, 4 bases at V and 3 bases at J, with 16 bases in the middle. The chain's CDR3 is CASSLRDTKGYEQYF. The CDR3 DNA reads TGTGCCAGCAGTTTACGGGACACCAAGGGCTACGAGCAGTACTTC.

The CDR3 sequence: CASMRTNTGELFF. The CDR3 DNA follows: TGTGCCAGTATGCGGACGAACACCGGGGAGCTGTTTTTT. The gene calls are TRBV19 and TRBJ2-2, with D unresolved. V gave up 7 bases and J gave up 0 bases, with 6 bases separating them. CDR1 is LNHDA, CDR2 SQIVND, per germline (reference sequence). This CDR3 comprises 13 residues.

This chain links TRBV7-9 with TRBJ2-5, with TRBD2 matching 7 bases. V lost 6 bases and J lost 1; bases outside the gene matches: 5. Germline CDR1 reads SEHNR; CDR2 reads FQNEAQ (reference sequence). The CDR3 extends over 14 amino acids. The CDR3 region is CASSPGTIQETQYF. The CDR3 coding sequence is TGTGCCAGCAGTCCCGGGACTATCCAAGAGACCCAGTACTTC. Drawing the rest from reference TRBV7-9 and TRBJ2-5, the complete variable domain is DTGVSQNPRHKITKRGQNVTFRCDPISEHNRLYWYRQTLGQGPEFLTYFQNEAQLEKSRLLSDRFSAERPKGSFSTLEIQRTEQGDSAMYLCASSPGTIQETQYFGPGTRLLVL.

The chain recombines TRBV5-1 with TRBJ2-6; 10 bases fit TRBD1. CDR3 length: 18 amino acids. The J segment lost 4 bases and the V segment lost 2 bases, leaving 9 bases of the junction unmatched. The germline CDR1 and CDR2 sequences are SGHRS and YFSETQ. The CDR3 DNA follows: TGCGCCAGCAGCTTCGGGACAGGGGCGGTCGGAGGGGCCAACGTCCTGACTTTC. Translating it yields CASSFGTGAVGGANVLTF. Variable domain in full (rest from reference TRBV5-1 and TRBJ2-6): KAGVTQTPRYLIKTRGQQVTLSCSPISGHRSVSWYQQTPGQGLQFLFEYFSETQRNKGNFPGRFSGRQFSNSRSEMNVSTLELGDSALYLCASSFGTGAVGGANVLTFGAGSRLTVL.